Described below is a single TCR beta chain sequence and its context. With 6 bases removed from V and 5 bases from J, the gap between germline ends came to 13 bases. Looked up from germline, CDR1 is MNHEY and CDR2 is SVGAGI. This CDR3 has 13 residues. Libraries were prepared by immunoSEQ multiplex PCR; TCRdb keeps only in-frame clonotypes and omits some of them. This sample has 70,000 or so clones; around 82% occur once, and the top ten carry 5.5% to 8%. These data belong to a study of T cell responses to AZD1222 COVID-19 vaccine. The sample consisted of peripheral blood, taken 28 days after the second AZD1222 dose. The V and J genes are TRBV6-5 and TRBJ2-5; TRBD1 is a possible D gene (7 bases). The receptor comes from an adult who received the AZD1222 COVID-19 vaccine. CDR3 bases: TGTGCCAGCAGGCGGGACAGCGTGGAGACCCAGTACTTC. Translation gives CASRRDSVETQYF.